This T cell receptor beta chain stems from a study of radiation and T cells in renal cell carcinoma. The time point was: blood 2 weeks post-SBRT. As for treatment: 15 Gy SBRT to primary tumor, nephrectomy 4 weeks later. Produced via immunoSEQ multiplex PCR; TCRdb's table is partial and in-frame only. In the table there are about 150,000 clones, over 80% of which are singletons. V gave up 2 bases and J gave up 0 bases, with 6 bases separating them. CDR1 and CDR2 from the germline V gene are MNHNS and SASEGT. The CDR3 extends over 14 amino acids. This TCR was recovered from a woman aged 50 to 60 with renal cell carcinoma. V usage is TRBV6-1 and J usage is TRBJ2-3, with D uncertain. The sample here was blood, taken from a patient whose treatment included radiotherapy and nephrectomy. CDR3 sequence reads: CASSELGSTDTQYF. The CDR3 DNA reads as TGTGCCAGCAGTGAACTGGGAAGCACAGATACGCAGTATTTT.